What follows is one T cell receptor beta chain and its context. The antigen remains undetermined. These data belong to a study of neurological immune-mediated disorders. Looking at the study overall: Among roughly 34 multiple sclerosis patients, 31 were relapsing-remitting and 3 were secondary progressive.

Study-wide results and caveats: Expansion of TCR clones was greatest in HTLV-1-associated myelopathy and smallest in multiple sclerosis, where it fell below that of healthy controls.

The CDR3 runs to 14 residues. CDR1 and CDR2 from the germline V gene are SGDLS and YYNGEE. The V end was cut by 0 bases, the J end by 4 bases, with 10 bases between. Over 160 million TCR-beta sequences from 15-18 subjects came out of each sequencing run. TCRdb independently ran MiXCR on the 5' RACE reads; one entry per CDR3 protein. The table shows 45,000 to 65,000 distinct CDR3 sequences, with approximately 4.4% occurring only once. The chain recombines TRBV9 with TRBJ1-1; D gene unclear. The clonotype was recovered from a man aged 50-60 years with multiple sclerosis. Sequenced: PBMCs. The CDR3: CASSVADGSTEAFF. CDR3 bases: TGTGCCAGCAGCGTAGCGGATGGGAGCACTGAAGCTTTCTTT.